In this sample, the clone carrying this TCR beta chain turned up once. This sample was taken from a study of blood T cell repertoires in COVID-19. Study-wide background: COVID-19 samples collected from the United States, Italy and Spain covered acute and convalescent phases. The cDNA or gDNA used as material had been derived from T cells, B-cell-depleted T cells, or PBMCs.

Original analysis: Amplification of reference gene primers provided the estimated nucleated cell counts. Some clones are missing from TCRdb's copy, which holds only in-frame ones; the method was immunoSEQ multiplex PCR. V, J and clone size were drawn from that table, and D and trimming were deduced from the DNA. The profile shows 60,000 to 85,000 clones, roughly 90% of them singletons. This CDR3 is 15 amino acids long. The V gene end was trimmed by 2 bases and the J gene end by 9 bases; junction bases not matched to a gene: 11. Germline CDR1 SGHTA, CDR2 FQGNSA. This sequence originates from a human donor in a cohort sampled during active COVID-19. This sequence joins TRBV7-2 and TRBJ2-3, with TRBD1 identical over 7 bases. The sample consisted of peripheral blood. CDR3: CASSLSPGQQNTQYF. In DNA form, the CDR3 reads TGTGCCAGCAGCTTATCCCCGGGACAGCAGAACACGCAGTATTTT.